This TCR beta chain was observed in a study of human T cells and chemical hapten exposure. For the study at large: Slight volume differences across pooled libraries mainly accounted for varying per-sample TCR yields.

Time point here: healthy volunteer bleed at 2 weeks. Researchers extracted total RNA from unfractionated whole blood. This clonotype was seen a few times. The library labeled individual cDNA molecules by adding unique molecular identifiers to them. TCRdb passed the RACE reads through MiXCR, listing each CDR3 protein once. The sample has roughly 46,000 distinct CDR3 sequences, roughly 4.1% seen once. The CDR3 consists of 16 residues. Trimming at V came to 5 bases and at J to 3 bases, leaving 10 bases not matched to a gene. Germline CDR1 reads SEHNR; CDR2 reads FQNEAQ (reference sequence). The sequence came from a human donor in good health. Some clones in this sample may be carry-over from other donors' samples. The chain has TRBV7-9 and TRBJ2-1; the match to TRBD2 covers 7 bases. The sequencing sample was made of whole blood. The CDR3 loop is CASSQASSGFYNEQFF. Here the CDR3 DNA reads TGTGCCAGCAGCCAGGCGTCTAGCGGATTCTACAATGAGCAGTTCTTC.